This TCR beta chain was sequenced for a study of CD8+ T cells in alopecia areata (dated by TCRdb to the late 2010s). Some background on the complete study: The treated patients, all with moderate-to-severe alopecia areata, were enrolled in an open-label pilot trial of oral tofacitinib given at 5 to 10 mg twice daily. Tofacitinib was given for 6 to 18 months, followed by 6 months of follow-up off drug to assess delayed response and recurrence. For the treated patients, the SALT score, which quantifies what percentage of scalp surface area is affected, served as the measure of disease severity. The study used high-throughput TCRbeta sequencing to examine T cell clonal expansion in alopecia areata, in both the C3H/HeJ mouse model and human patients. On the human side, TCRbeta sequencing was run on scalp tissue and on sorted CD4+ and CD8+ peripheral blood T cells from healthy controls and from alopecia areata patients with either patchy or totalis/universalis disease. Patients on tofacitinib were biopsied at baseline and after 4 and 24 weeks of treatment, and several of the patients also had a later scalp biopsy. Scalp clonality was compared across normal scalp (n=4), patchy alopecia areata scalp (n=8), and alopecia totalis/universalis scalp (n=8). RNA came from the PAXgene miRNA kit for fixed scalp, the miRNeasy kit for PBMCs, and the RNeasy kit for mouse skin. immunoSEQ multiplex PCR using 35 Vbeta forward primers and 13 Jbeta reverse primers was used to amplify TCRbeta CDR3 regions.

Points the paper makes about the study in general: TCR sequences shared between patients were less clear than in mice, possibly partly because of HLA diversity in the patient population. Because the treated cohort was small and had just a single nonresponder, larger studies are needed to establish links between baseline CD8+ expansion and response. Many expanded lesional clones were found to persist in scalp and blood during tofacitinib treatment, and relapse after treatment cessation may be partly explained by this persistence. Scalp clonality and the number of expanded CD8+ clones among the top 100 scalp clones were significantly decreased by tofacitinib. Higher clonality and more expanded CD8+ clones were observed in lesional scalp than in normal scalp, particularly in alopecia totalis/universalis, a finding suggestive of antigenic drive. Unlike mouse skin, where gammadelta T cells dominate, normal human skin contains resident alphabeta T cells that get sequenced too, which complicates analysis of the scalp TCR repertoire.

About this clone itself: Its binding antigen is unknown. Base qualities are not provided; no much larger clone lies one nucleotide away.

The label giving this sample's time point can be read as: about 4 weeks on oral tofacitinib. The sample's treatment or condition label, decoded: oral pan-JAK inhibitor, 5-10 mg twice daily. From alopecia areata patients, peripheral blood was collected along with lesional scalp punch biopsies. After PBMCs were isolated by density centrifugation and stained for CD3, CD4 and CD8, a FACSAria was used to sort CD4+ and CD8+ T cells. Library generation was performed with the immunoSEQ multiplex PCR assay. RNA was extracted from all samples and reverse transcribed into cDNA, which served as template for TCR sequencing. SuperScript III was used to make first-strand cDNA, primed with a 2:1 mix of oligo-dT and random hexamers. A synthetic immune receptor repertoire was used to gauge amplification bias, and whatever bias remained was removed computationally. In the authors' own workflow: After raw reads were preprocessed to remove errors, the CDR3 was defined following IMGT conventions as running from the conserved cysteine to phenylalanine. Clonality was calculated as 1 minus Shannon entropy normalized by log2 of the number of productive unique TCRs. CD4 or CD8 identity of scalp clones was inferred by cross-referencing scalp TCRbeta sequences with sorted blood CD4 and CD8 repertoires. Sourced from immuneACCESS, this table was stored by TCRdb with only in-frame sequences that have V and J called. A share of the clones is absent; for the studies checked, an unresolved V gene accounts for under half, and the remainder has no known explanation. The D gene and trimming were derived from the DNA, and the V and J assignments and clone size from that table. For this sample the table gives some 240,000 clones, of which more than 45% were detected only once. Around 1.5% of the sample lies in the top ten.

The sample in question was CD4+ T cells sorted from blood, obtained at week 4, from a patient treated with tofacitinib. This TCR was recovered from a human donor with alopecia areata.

The base sequence is TGCGCCAGCAGCCAAGAAGGGACAGGGTATAACATTCAGTACTTC. The resulting protein is CASSQEGTGYNIQYF. This chain joins TRBV4-3 to TRBJ2-4; 9 bases in the junction line up with TRBD1. From the germline V gene, CDR1 is LGHNA and CDR2 is YSLEER. The junction shows trimming of 0 bases on V and 7 bases on J, and the gene matches do not reach 4 bases of it. From the cysteine up to the phenylalanine, the CDR3 has a length of 15 residues. The CDR3 DNA has 45 bases and is translated from base 1.